This paragraph covers one TCR beta chain sequence. Its matching antigen is unknown. Specified treatment: oral pan-JAK inhibitor, 5-10 mg twice daily. Lesional scalp tissue (obtained by punch biopsy) and peripheral blood were collected from alopecia areata patients. V was clipped by 4 bases and J by 1 base, with 10 bases between them. CDR1 is GTSNPN and CDR2 is SVGIG in the germline V gene (reference sequence). CDR3 size: 13 residues. It was cDNA, reverse transcribed from extracted RNA, that served as the sequencing template. Data came from immunoSEQ multiplex PCR; TCRdb stores just in-frame clones and leaves some out. Among 150,000 to 200,000 clones, 50% to 75% were seen once, and the ten largest hold under 20%. This entry belongs to a study of CD8+ T cells in alopecia areata. The wider study: Using the percentage of affected scalp area, treated patients' severity was scored.

Findings of the study overall: Tofacitinib significantly lowered scalp clonality and expanded CD8+ clones among the top 100. Clonality was higher in lesional than normal scalp, especially in alopecia totalis/universalis.

Sequences were derived from CD4+ T cells sorted from blood, sampled between weeks 55 and 65, from a patient treated with tofacitinib. The chain has TRBV30 and TRBJ1-1; a possible D gene is TRBD1 (5 bases). This TCR came from a human donor with alopecia areata. Here the CDR3 reads CAWTRGQNTEAFF. The DNA of the CDR3 is TGTGCCTGGACCCGGGGCCAGAACACTGAAGCTTTCTTT. Full variable domain (missing parts from reference TRBV30 and TRBJ1-1): SQTIHQWPATLVQPVGSPLSLECTVEGTSNPNLYWYRQAAGRGLQLLFYSVGIGQISSEVPQNLSASRPQDRQFILSSKKLLLSDSGFYLCAWTRGQNTEAFFGQGTRLTVV.